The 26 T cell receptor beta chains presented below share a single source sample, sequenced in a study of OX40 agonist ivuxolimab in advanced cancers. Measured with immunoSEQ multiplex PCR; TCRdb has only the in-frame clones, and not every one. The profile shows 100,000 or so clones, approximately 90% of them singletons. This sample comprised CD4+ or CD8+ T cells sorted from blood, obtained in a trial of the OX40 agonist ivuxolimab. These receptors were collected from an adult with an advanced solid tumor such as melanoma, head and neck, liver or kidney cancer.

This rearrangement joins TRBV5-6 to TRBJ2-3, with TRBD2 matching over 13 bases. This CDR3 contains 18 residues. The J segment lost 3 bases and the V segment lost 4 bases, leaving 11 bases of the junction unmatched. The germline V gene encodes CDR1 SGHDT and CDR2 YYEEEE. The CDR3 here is CASSPGLAGVGFTDTQYF. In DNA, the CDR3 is TGTGCCAGCAGCCCCGGACTAGCGGGAGTGGGTTTTACAGATACGCAGTATTTT.

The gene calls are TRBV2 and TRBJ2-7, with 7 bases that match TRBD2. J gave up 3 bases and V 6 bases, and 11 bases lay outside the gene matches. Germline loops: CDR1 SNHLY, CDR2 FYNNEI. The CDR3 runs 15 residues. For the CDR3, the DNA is TGTGCCAGCAGAAAGCTTCGGCGGGAGTTCTACGAGCAGTACTTC. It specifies CASRKLRREFYEQYF.

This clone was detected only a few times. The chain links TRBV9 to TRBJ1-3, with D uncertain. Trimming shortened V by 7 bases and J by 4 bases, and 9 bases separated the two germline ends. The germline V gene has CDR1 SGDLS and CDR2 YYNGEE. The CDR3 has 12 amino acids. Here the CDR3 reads CASEGGGNTIYF. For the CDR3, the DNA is TGTGCCAGCGAGGGAGGCGGAAACACCATATATTTT.

The chain's CDR3 is CASSLGSGNTIYF. The CDR3 DNA follows: TGTGCCAGCAGCTTGGGATCTGGAAACACCATATATTTT. This rearrangement joins TRBV7-3 to TRBJ1-3, with no clear D. V was trimmed by 3 bases and J by 1 base, leaving 4 bases between them. This CDR3 is 13 amino acids long. Germline lookup yields CDR1 SGHTA and CDR2 FQGTGA. The complete variable domain, with remaining parts taken from reference TRBV7-3 and TRBJ1-3, reads GAGVSQTPSNKVTEKGKYVELRCDPISGHTALYWYRQSLGQGPEFLIYFQGTGAADDSGLPNDRFFAVRPEGSVSTLKIQRTERGDSAVYLCASSLGSGNTIYFGEGSWLTVV.

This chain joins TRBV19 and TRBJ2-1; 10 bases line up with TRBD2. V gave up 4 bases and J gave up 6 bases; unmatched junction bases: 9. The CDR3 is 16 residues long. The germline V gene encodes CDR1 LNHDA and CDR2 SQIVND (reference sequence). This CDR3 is CASSKPSGRTPNEQFF. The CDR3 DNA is TGTGCCAGTAGTAAACCTAGCGGGAGAACCCCCAATGAGCAGTTCTTC.

The CDR3 DNA follows: TGTGCCAGCAGTTTAGGGGGCGATGGGGAGACCCAGTACTTC. Encoded protein: CASSLGGDGETQYF. V usage is TRBV28 and J usage is TRBJ2-5, with D possibly being TRBD1 (6 bases). The length of the CDR3 is 14 residues. V lost 2 bases to trimming and J lost 5 bases, with 12 bases between them. Germline V gene lookup returns CDR1 MDHEN and CDR2 SYDVKM.

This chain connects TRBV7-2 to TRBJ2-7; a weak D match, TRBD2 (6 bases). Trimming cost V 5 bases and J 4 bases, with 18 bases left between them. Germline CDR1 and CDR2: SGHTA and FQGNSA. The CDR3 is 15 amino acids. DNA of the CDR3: TGTGCCAGCAGCCAATCAACGTGGGGGGTTTACGAGCAGTACTTC. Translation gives CASSQSTWGVYEQYF.

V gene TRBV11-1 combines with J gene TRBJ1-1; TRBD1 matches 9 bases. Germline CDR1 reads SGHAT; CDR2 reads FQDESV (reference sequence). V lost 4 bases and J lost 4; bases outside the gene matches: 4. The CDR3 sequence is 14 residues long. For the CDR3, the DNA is TGTGCCAGCAGCTGGGACAGGGTCAGCACTGAAGCTTTCTTT. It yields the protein CASSWDRVSTEAFF. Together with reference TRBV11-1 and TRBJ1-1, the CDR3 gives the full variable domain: EAEVAQSPRYKITEKSQAVAFWCDPISGHATLYWYRQILGQGPELLVQFQDESVVDDSQLPKDRFSAERLKGVDSTLKIQPAELGDSAMYLCASSWDRVSTEAFFGQGTRLTVV.

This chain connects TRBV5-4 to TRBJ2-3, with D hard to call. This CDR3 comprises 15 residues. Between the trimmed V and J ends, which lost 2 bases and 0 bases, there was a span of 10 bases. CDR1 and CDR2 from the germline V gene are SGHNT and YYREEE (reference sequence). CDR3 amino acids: CASSLALQSTDTQYF. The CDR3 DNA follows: TGTGCCAGCAGCTTAGCCCTACAGAGCACAGATACGCAGTATTTT.

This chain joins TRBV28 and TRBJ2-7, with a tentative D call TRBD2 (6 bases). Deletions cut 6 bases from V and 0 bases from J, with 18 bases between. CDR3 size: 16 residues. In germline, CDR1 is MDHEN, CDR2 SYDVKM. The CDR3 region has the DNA TGTGCCAGCAGCTTCCGGAGAGGGAGGCACTCCTACGAGCAGTACTTC. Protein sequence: CASSFRRGRHSYEQYF.

CDR3 in amino acids: CASSQEGHSTDTQYF. CDR3 nucleotides: TGCGCCAGCAGCCAAGAGGGCCACAGCACAGATACGCAGTATTTT. The rearrangement joins TRBV4-1 to TRBJ2-3, with D uncertain. Trimming left V 0 bases short and J 0 bases short, with 7 bases between. The CDR3 length is 15 residues. Germline V CDR1 and CDR2: MGHRA, YSYEKL.

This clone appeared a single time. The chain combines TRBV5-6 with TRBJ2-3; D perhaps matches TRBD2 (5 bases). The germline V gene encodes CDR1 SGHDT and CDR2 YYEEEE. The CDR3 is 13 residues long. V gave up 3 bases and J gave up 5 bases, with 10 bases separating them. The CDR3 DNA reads TGTGCCAGCAGCTGGGCGGGCCGAGATACGCAGTATTTT. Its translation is CASSWAGRDTQYF.

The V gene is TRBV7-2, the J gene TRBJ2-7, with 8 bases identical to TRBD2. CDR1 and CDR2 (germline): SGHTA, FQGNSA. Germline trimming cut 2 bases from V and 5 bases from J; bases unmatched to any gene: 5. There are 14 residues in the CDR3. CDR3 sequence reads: CASSLRRGDHEQYF. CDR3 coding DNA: TGTGCCAGCAGCTTACGGCGGGGGGACCACGAGCAGTACTTC.

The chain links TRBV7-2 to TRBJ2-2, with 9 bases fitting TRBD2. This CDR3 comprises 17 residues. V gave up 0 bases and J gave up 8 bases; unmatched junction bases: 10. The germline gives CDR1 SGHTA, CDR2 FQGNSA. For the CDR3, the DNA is TGTGCCAGCAGCTTAGCGCTGGTTAGCGGGAGTGAGGGGGAGCTGTTTTTT. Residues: CASSLALVSGSEGELFF.

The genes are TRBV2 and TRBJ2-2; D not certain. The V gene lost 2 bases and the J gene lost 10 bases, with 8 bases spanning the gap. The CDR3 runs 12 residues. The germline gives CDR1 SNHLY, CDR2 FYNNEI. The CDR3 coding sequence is TGTGCCAGCAGTGAAAAAAGATCGGAGCTGTTTTTT. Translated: CASSEKRSELFF.

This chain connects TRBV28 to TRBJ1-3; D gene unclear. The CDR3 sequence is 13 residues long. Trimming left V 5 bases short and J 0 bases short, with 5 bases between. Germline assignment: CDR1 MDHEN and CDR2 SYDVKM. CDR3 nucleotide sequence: TGTGCCAGCAGTCGAGTCTCTGGAAACACCATATATTTT. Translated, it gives CASSRVSGNTIYF. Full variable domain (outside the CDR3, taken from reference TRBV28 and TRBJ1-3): DVKVTQSSRYLVKRTGEKVFLECVQDMDHENMFWYRQDPGLGLRLIYFSYDVKMKEKGDIPEGYSVSREKKERFSLILESASTNQTSMYLCASSRVSGNTIYFGEGSWLTVV.

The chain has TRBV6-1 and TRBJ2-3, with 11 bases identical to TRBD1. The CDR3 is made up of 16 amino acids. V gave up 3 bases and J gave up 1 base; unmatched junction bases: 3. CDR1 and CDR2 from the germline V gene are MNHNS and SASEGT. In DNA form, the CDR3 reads TGTGCCAGCAGTGAGGGACAGGGGGAGGGCACAGATACGCAGTATTTT. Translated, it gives CASSEGQGEGTDTQYF.

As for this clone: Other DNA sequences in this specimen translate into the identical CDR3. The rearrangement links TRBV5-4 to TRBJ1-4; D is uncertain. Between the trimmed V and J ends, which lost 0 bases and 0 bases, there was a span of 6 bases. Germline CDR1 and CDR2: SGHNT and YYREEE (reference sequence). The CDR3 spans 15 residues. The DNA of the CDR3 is TGTGCCAGCAGCTTGGGCAGCACAACTAATGAAAAACTGTTTTTT. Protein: CASSLGSTTNEKLFF.

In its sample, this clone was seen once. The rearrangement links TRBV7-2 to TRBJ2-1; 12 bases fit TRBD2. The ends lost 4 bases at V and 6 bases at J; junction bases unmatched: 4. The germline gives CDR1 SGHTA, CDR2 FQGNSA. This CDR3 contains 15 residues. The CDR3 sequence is CASSSLAGGFNEQFF. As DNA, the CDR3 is TGTGCCAGCAGCTCGCTAGCGGGAGGGTTCAATGAGCAGTTCTTC. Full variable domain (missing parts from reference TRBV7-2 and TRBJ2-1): GAGVSQSPSNKVTEKGKDVELRCDPISGHTALYWYRQSLGQGLEFLIYFQGNSAPDKSGLPSDRFSAERTGGSVSTLTIQRTQQEDSAVYLCASSSLAGGFNEQFFGPGTRLTVL.

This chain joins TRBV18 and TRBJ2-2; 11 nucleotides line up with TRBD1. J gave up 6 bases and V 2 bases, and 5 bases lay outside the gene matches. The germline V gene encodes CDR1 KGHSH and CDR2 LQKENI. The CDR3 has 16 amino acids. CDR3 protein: CASSPRTGGNAGELFF. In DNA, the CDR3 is TGTGCCAGCTCACCAAGGACAGGGGGCAACGCCGGGGAGCTGTTTTTT.

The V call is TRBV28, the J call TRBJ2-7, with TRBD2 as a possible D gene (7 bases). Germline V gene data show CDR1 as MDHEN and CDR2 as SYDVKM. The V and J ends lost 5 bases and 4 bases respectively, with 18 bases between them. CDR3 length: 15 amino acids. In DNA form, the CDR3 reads TGTGCCAGCAGTCCTCGGACTAGGGGGAGATACGAGCAGTACTTC. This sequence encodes CASSPRTRGRYEQYF.

CDR3 residues: CASSQVSGREGAGEQYF. The CDR3 nucleotides read TGCGCCAGCAGCCAAGTGTCGGGACGGGAGGGGGCGGGCGAGCAGTACTTC. The chain links TRBV4-1 to TRBJ2-7; possible D gene TRBD2, 8 bases. CDR1 and CDR2 (germline): MGHRA, YSYEKL. The ends were cut back, 1 base at V and 6 bases at J, with 22 bases in the middle. The CDR3 covers 17 residues.

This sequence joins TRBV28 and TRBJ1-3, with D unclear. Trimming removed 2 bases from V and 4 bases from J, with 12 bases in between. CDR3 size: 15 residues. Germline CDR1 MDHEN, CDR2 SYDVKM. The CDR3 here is CASSLTGYTGNTIYF. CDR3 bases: TGTGCCAGCAGTTTAACGGGGTATACGGGAAACACCATATATTTT.

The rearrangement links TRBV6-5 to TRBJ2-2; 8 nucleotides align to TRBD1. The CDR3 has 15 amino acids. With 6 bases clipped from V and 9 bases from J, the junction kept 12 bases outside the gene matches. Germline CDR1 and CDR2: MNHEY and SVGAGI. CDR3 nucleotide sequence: TGTGCCAGCAGCCCAGGACAGGGAGGTACCCGGGAGCTGTTTTTT. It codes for CASSPGQGGTRELFF.

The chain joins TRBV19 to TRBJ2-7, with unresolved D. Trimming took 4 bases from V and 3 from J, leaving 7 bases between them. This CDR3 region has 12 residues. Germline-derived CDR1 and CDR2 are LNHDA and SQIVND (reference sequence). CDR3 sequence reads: CASSRTDYEQYF. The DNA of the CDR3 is TGTGCCAGTAGTAGGACGGACTACGAGCAGTACTTC.

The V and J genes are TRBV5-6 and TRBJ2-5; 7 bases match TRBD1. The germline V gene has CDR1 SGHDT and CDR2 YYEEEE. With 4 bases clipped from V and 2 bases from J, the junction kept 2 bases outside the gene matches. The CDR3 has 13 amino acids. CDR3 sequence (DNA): TGTGCCAGCAGCGGGGGACAGCAAGAGACCCAGTACTTC. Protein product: CASSGGQQETQYF. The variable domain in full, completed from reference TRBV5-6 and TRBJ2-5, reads DAGVTQSPTHLIKTRGQQVTLRCSPKSGHDTVSWYQQALGQGPQFIFQYYEEEERQRGNFPDRFSGHQFPNYSSELNVNALLLGDSALYLCASSGGQQETQYFGPGTRLLVL.